The present T cell receptor (beta chain) was sequenced within a study of CD8+ T cells in alopecia areata. The CDR3 has 14 amino acids. Per germline, CDR1 SEHNR and CDR2 FQNEAQ (reference sequence). V was pared by 0 bases and J by 2 bases, with 8 bases between. Alopecia areata patients gave lesional scalp punch biopsies and peripheral blood samples. cDNA prepared by RNA extraction and subsequent reverse transcription served as the template for sequencing. Clones were sequenced by immunoSEQ multiplex PCR, and TCRdb holds only the in-frame ones, with some missing. Of 89,000 or so clones listed, about 53% are singletons.

V gene TRBV7-9 combines with J gene TRBJ2-7, with D tentatively TRBD1 or TRBD2 (5 bases each). Source material: NKG2D-high CD8+ T cells sorted from blood. The TCR was taken from a human donor with alopecia areata. CDR3 sequence: CASSLALGAYEQYF. The CDR3 DNA sequence: TGTGCCAGCAGCTTAGCGCTGGGGGCCTACGAGCAGTACTTC.